This T cell receptor (beta chain) derives from a study of blood T cells in healthy people across ages. Combining a sample-barcoded 5' primer with a J-beta primer mix, a second PCR ran for about 7 to 11 cycles. Every molecule of cDNA carried a tag from a template-switch adaptor with 12 random nucleotides. TCRdb recomputed calls from the 5' RACE reads with MiXCR, one row per CDR3 protein. The sample shows hundreds of thousands of distinct CDR3 sequences, approximately 50% of them seen only once. Whole-study findings and limits: TCR beta diversity correlated strongly with naive T cell percentage.

Points on this clonotype: Its specificity is not known.

Healthy Caucasian individuals from Russia aged roughly 6 to 90 were enrolled as donors. Germline values: CDR1 LNHNV, CDR2 YYDKDF (reference sequence). The germline V and J ends were trimmed by 4 bases and 4 bases, with 7 bases remaining between them. The CDR3 loop spans 13 amino acids. The specimen sequenced was blood. The genes are TRBV15 and TRBJ2-2; D remains ambiguous. The TCR was taken from a woman in her sixties in good health. Here the CDR3 reads CATSTRRTGELFF. The CDR3 DNA is TGTGCCACCAGCACGAGGCGCACCGGGGAGCTGTTTTTT.